This is a list of T cell receptor beta chains from one sample in a study of blood T cell repertoires in COVID-19. Assay used: immunoSEQ multiplex PCR; TCRdb lists only in-frame clones, some missing. Of about 160,000 clones listed, around 79% are singletons. What was sequenced was peripheral blood. Receptors were obtained from an older woman with COVID-19, enrolled during active disease. Each CDR3 is given with its conserved first and last residue. A D gene is named only where the DNA matches it firmly. Clone size is stated in some rows and not others, as once, few, many or a class when expanded.

TGTGCCAGCAGTGAGTTCGCAGGGACAGATACGCAGTATTTT,CASSEFAGTDTQYF,NA,NA,TRBV6-4,TRBJ2-3
TGCGCCAGCAGCCGCGGGGGGGCGAACACCGGGGAGCTGTTTTTT,CASSRGGANTGELFF,TRBD2,NA,TRBV5-1,TRBJ2-2
TGTGCCAGCAGCTTAGTTATACAGTATAATTCACCCCTCCACTTT,CASSLVIQYNSPLHF,NA,NA,TRBV7-2,TRBJ1-6
TGTGCCAGTAGTCCCAGTAACTCACCCCTCCACTTT,CASSPSNSPLHF,NA,NA,TRBV19,TRBJ1-6
TGTGCCAGCAGCCCTGCTAGCGGGAGGGTTGGCGAGCAGTACTTC,CASSPASGRVGEQYF,TRBD2,few,TRBV13,TRBJ2-7
TGTGCCAGCAGCTCCGGGACACTTCACACCGGGGAGCTGTTTTTT,CASSSGTLHTGELFF,NA,once,TRBV5-4,TRBJ2-2
TGTGCCAGCAGTACACTACAGGGAGAGGAGACCCAGTACTTC,CASSTLQGEETQYF,NA,NA,TRBV25-1,TRBJ2-5
TGTGCCAGCAGTGAACAAGGGGGGAACACTGAAGCTTTCTTT,CASSEQGGNTEAFF,NA,NA,TRBV6-1,TRBJ1-1
TGTGCCAGCAGCCCGGGACTACCACAAGAGACCCAGTACTTC,CASSPGLPQETQYF,TRBD2,NA,TRBV5-4,TRBJ2-5
TGTGCCAGCAGCCCCGGCCGACACAGAACCTACGAGCAGTACTTC,CASSPGRHRTYEQYF,NA,few,TRBV2,TRBJ2-7
TGTGCCATCAGTGATTTATTACAGGGTGGCACAGATACGCAGTATTTT,CAISDLLQGGTDTQYF,NA,NA,TRBV10-3,TRBJ2-3
TGTGCCAGTAGTATGGTGGGGGCGATTATCGCTGAAGCTTTCTTT,CASSMVGAIIAEAFF,NA,NA,TRBV19,TRBJ1-1
TGCGCCAGCAGCTTGGAAGCTAACACCGGGGAGCTGTTTTTT,CASSLEANTGELFF,NA,NA,TRBV5-1,TRBJ2-2
TGCGCCAGCAGCTTGGTGGCCGGGTCCTACGAGCAGTACTTC,CASSLVAGSYEQYF,NA,NA,TRBV5-1,TRBJ2-7
TGCGCCAGGGACAGGGGCACCGGGGAGCTGTTTTTT,CARDRGTGELFF,TRBD1,NA,TRBV4-1,TRBJ2-2
TGTGCCAGCAGCCAAGGACTAGTCGGGGAGGAGACCCAGTACTTC,CASSQGLVGEETQYF,TRBD2,few,TRBV6-5,TRBJ2-5
TGTGCCAGCAGGGAACAGGGTGGCAGTACTGAAGCTTTCTTT,CASREQGGSTEAFF,NA,NA,TRBV6-4,TRBJ1-1
TGTGCCAGCAGCACCAGGGTAAAAGGATCACCCCTCCACTTT,CASSTRVKGSPLHF,NA,NA,TRBV11-1,TRBJ1-6
TGCGCCAGCAGCCAGAGGACAGGGGGTAACTATGGCTACACCTTC,CASSQRTGGNYGYTF,TRBD1,NA,TRBV4-3,TRBJ1-2